The 18 T cell receptor beta chains below all came from one sample that was sequenced in a study of early T cells in non-severe SARS-CoV-2 infection. TCRdb used MiXCR to reprocess the 5' RACE reads, holding one entry per CDR3 protein. The sample holds tens of thousands of distinct CDR3 sequences, more than 9% seen once. Material: whole blood. The receptors were sampled from an adult who was a healthcare worker with PCR-confirmed SARS-CoV-2 infection or an uninfected control (not recorded which).

The gene calls are TRBV20-1 and TRBJ2-7; 9 nucleotides line up with TRBD2. Germline V lookup: CDR1 DFQATT, CDR2 SNEGSKA (reference sequence). This CDR3 is 14 amino acids long. Trimming cost V 1 base and J 6 bases; bases outside gene matches: 7. The CDR3 region is CSARGSGSTSEQYF. CDR3 in DNA: TGCAGTGCTAGAGGTAGCGGGAGTACCAGCGAGCAGTACTTC.

This clonotype was detected many times. This chain connects TRBV11-3 to TRBJ2-7; TRBD2 agrees at 12 bases. V was pared by 4 bases and J by 3 bases, with 4 bases of the junction left unmatched. CDR3 length: 15 amino acids. Germline CDR1 and CDR2: SGHNT and YENEEA. CDR3 amino acids: CASSSLGLAGYEQYF. CDR3 nucleotides: TGTGCCAGCAGCTCCTTGGGACTAGCGGGCTACGAGCAGTACTTC.

This clonotype has a count of ten or more. The chain recombines TRBV14 with TRBJ2-5, with unresolved D. Germline V gene data show CDR1 as SGHDN and CDR2 as FVKESK. V was clipped by 4 bases and J by 4 bases, with 7 bases between them. The CDR3 contains 12 residues. This CDR3 reads CASSPFGETQYF. CDR3 in DNA: TGTGCCAGCAGCCCCTTCGGAGAGACCCAGTACTTC.

This clonotype was picked up a small number of times. Germline and junction disagree at one end, which may indicate a read error. This chain connects TRBV20-1 to TRBJ2-5; D may be TRBD2 (5 bases). This CDR3 region has 15 residues. Germline values: CDR1 DFQATT, CDR2 SNEGSKA (reference sequence). This CDR3 reads CSARDRGGPQGTQYF. CDR3 sequence (DNA): TGCAGTGCTAGAGACCGAGGCGGGCCCCAAGGGACCCAGTACTTC.

The chain combines TRBV7-9 with TRBJ2-3; 8 bases fit TRBD1. CDR3 size: 17 residues. With 1 base clipped from V and 0 bases from J, the junction kept 6 bases outside the gene matches. Germline V gene data show CDR1 as SEHNR and CDR2 as FQNEAQ (reference sequence). CDR3 bases: TGTGCCAGCAGCTTAGACCGGCAGGGGGCAAGCACAGATACGCAGTATTTT. As protein: CASSLDRQGASTDTQYF.

For the CDR3, the DNA is TGTGCTAGTGGTCGGTCCGGATTCTATGGCTACACCTTC. Amino acid sequence: CASGRSGFYGYTF. This rearrangement joins TRBV12-5 to TRBJ1-2; D not resolved. The germline gives CDR1 LGHNT, CDR2 FRNRAP. Trimming pared 5 bases from V and 4 bases from J, leaving 11 bases between. The CDR3 length is 13 residues.

This clonotype was seen at least ten times. V is TRBV11-2 and J is TRBJ2-1; the match to TRBD1 covers 7 bases. Germline loops: CDR1 SGHAT, CDR2 FQNNGV. The CDR3 runs to 14 residues. With 4 bases clipped from V and 5 bases from J, the junction kept 5 bases outside the gene matches. The DNA of the CDR3 is TGTGCCAGCAGCTCCCGGGACAGCAACAATGAGCAGTTCTTC. Its translation is CASSSRDSNNEQFF.

This clonotype came up many times. Written as DNA, the CDR3 is TGCAGCCTAGCCAGGGGGGATGAGCAGTTCTTC. It yields the protein CSLARGDEQFF. This rearrangement joins TRBV29-1 to TRBJ2-1, with D tentatively TRBD1 (7 bases). V gave up 8 bases and J gave up 8 bases, with 13 bases separating them. Looked up from germline, CDR1 is SQVTM and CDR2 is ANQGSEA. This CDR3 contains 11 residues.

This clonotype occurred a few times. The chain links TRBV10-2 to TRBJ2-3; D ambiguous. V was shortened by 3 bases and J by 2 bases, with 12 bases between the two germline ends. Germline lookup yields CDR1 WSHSY and CDR2 SAAADI. The CDR3 runs to 15 residues. The CDR3, as DNA: TGCGCCAGCAGTGAAGGCAGGTCCTACACAGATACGCAGTATTTT. It codes for CASSEGRSYTDTQYF.

The gene calls are TRBV27 and TRBJ1-6; the D gene is possibly TRBD1 (6 bases). The CDR3 consists of 17 residues. Germline assignment: CDR1 MNHEY and CDR2 SMNVEV (reference sequence). Trimming took 5 bases from V and 6 from J, leaving 20 bases between them. The CDR3 protein is CASSIFPWTEVNSPLHF. The CDR3 DNA follows: TGTGCCAGCAGTATATTCCCCTGGACAGAAGTTAATTCACCCCTCCACTTT.

This clonotype was seen ten or more times. The chain uses TRBV20-1 and TRBJ2-3, with a tentative D call TRBD2 (8 bases). From germline, CDR1 is DFQATT and CDR2 SNEGSKA (reference sequence). This CDR3 spans 16 amino acids. With 5 bases removed from V and 6 bases from J, the gap between germline ends came to 24 bases. The DNA of the CDR3 is TGCAGTGCTCCCGACAAGGGGGCGGGGGGCGAGGATACGCAGTATTTT. It encodes CSAPDKGAGGEDTQYF.

V is TRBV6-6 and J is TRBJ2-7; 7 bases are a match to TRBD1. The germline V gene encodes CDR1 MNHNY and CDR2 SVGAGI (reference sequence). There are 16 residues in the CDR3. V shed 6 bases and J 2 bases; nucleotides not matched to a gene: 13. CDR3 residues: CASRRLSGTAAYEQYF. CDR3 bases: TGTGCCAGCAGACGCCTCTCCGGGACAGCTGCCTACGAGCAGTACTTC.

This clonotype was seen ten or more times. The chain employs TRBV6-5 and TRBJ1-6, with D perhaps matching TRBD1 (5 bases). The CDR3 covers 16 residues. CDR1 is MNHEY, CDR2 SVGAGI, per germline. Trimming left V 7 bases short and J 6 bases short, with 19 bases between. DNA for the CDR3: TGTGCCAGCACCATACGAGGGGACGGCATTAATTCACCCCTCCACTTT. Its translation: CASTIRGDGINSPLHF.

This clonotype came up many times. The chain combines TRBV7-9 with TRBJ1-1; tentative D call: TRBD1 (6 bases). Germline loops: CDR1 SEHNR, CDR2 FQNEAQ (reference sequence). This CDR3 comprises 13 residues. Trimming took 7 bases from V and 6 from J, leaving 15 bases between them. Here the CDR3 reads CASTPLQGPEAFF. The CDR3 region has the DNA TGTGCCAGCACCCCTCTACAGGGTCCTGAAGCTTTCTTT.

This clonotype was detected many times. The chain's CDR3 is CATSDSRLAGGVNEQFF. CDR3 bases: TGTGCCACCAGTGATTCCCGACTAGCGGGGGGGGTAAATGAGCAGTTCTTC. The V gene is TRBV24-1, the J gene TRBJ2-1, with TRBD2 identical over 14 bases. Germline V CDR1 and CDR2: KGHDR, SFDVKD. This CDR3 spans 17 amino acids. V lost 2 bases and J lost 7; bases outside the gene matches: 6.

V usage is TRBV12-3 or TRBV12-4 and J usage is TRBJ2-5; 11 positions agree with TRBD2. CDR3 length: 16 residues. Losses at the gene ends were 3 bases for V and 5 bases for J; bases not matched to a gene: 8. The DNA for the CDR3 is TGTGCCAGCAGTTTGGGGATAGCGGGAGGGATGGAGACCCAGTACTTC. Translation gives CASSLGIAGGMETQYF.

V gene TRBV24-1 combines with J gene TRBJ1-6, with D possibly being TRBD1 (6 bases). CDR3 size: 18 residues. From germline, CDR1 is KGHDR and CDR2 SFDVKD. V was trimmed by 0 bases and J by 10 bases, leaving 21 bases between them. The CDR3 spells CATSDLPDRTVWSSPLHF. The CDR3 DNA is TGTGCCACCAGTGATTTGCCCGATAGGACAGTGTGGAGCTCACCCCTCCACTTT.

A few counts support this clonotype. This chain uses TRBV6-1 with TRBJ1-1; D possibly corresponds to TRBD1 (5 bases). Trimming left V 7 bases short and J 5 bases short, with 17 bases between. The CDR3 is made up of 14 amino acids. Germline V gives CDR1 MNHNS, CDR2 SASEGT. CDR3 DNA: TGTGCCAGCAACCCGACAGCCGTGAGGACTGAAGCTTTCTTT. This gives the protein CASNPTAVRTEAFF.